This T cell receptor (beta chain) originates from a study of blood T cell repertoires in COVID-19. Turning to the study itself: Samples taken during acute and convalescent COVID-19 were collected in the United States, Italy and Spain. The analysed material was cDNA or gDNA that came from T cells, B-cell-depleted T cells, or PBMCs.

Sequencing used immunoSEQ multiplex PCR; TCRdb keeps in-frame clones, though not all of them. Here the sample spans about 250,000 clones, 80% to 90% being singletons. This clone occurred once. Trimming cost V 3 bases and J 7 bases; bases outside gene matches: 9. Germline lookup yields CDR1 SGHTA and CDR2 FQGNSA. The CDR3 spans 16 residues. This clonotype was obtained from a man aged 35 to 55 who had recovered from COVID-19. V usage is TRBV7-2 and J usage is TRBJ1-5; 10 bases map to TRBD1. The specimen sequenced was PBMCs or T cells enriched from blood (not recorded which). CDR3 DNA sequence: TGTGCCAGCAGCTTCGGGACAGGGGCCTTTGGGCAGCCCCAGCATTTT. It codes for CASSFGTGAFGQPQHF. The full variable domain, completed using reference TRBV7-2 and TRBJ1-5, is GAGVSQSPSNKVTEKGKDVELRCDPISGHTALYWYRQSLGQGLEFLIYFQGNSAPDKSGLPSDRFSAERTGGSVSTLTIQRTQQEDSAVYLCASSFGTGAFGQPQHFGDGTRLSIL.